The present entry profiles one T cell receptor beta chain with its context. This entry comes from a study of T cells in tuberculosis. Sorting used thawed, overnight-rested PBMC stained with anti-CD3, a viability dye and GMM-loaded CD1B tetramer. C32 glucose monomycolate from Rhodococcus equi was loaded onto the CD1B tetramers. CD14-expressing monocytes were removed from PBMC before cryopreservation and sorting. Chain pairing is unknown; alpha and beta were sequenced separately. Sequencing was performed with immunoSEQ multiplex PCR; in TCRdb, only in-frame clones are kept and a portion is missing. The sample holds some 90,000 clones, around 90% seen once. Germline CDR1 reads SGHDT; CDR2 reads YYEEEE. Trimming took off 0 bases at V and 3 bases at J, with 13 bases between the two ends. The CDR3 length is 16 residues.

This receptor was taken from an adult woman with latent tuberculosis. Material for sequencing was CD1b-GMM tetramer-negative cells sorted from PBMCs. The rearrangement joins TRBV5-6 to TRBJ1-3; D unclear. DNA for the CDR3: TGTGCCAGCAGCTTGGTTGGTGCGGGAGTTGGAAACACCATATATTTT. As protein: CASSLVGAGVGNTIYF.